The 23 T cell receptor beta chains presented below share a single source sample, sequenced in a study of cytomegalovirus exposure and HLA in healthy donors. 60 Vbeta and 13 Jbeta primers were used in PCR. Assay used: immunoSEQ multiplex PCR; TCRdb lists only in-frame clones, some missing. In the table there are approximately 150,000 clones, approximately 80% of which are singletons. Sequenced material: PBMCs. These receptors originate from a woman in her forties in good health and CMV-seronegative.

V and J are TRBV18 and TRBJ1-2; 7 bases are shared with TRBD1. The CDR3 has 14 amino acids. The V and J ends lost 3 bases and 2 bases, in that order; junction bases with no gene match: 3. CDR1 is KGHSH, CDR2 LQKENI, per germline. The DNA for the CDR3 is TGTGCCAGCTCACCTACAGGGGAGAACTATGGCTACACCTTC. It yields the protein CASSPTGENYGYTF.

The CDR3 here is CASSQDRGQRDEKLFF. CDR3 nucleotide sequence: TGTGCCAGCAGCCAAGATAGAGGACAGAGAGATGAAAAACTGTTTTTT. J is TRBJ1-4 and V is TRBV4-2; D is possibly TRBD1 (6 bases). Germline CDR1 reads LGHNA; CDR2 reads YNFKEQ. Trimming cost V 0 bases and J 6 bases, with 14 bases left between them. The CDR3 runs 16 residues.

The rearrangement joins TRBV18 to TRBJ1-2; no clear D. The germline V gene has CDR1 KGHSH and CDR2 LQKENI. The CDR3 consists of 17 residues. The V and J ends lost 3 bases and 8 bases respectively, with 25 bases between them. This CDR3 is CASSPLNNPEAAGGYTF. In DNA, the CDR3 is TGTGCCAGCTCACCCCTGAATAATCCAGAGGCAGCCGGCGGCTACACCTTC.

The DNA of the CDR3 is TGTGCCAGCAGTGAAGCCGAAGACAGGGCAGATCAGCCCCAGCATTTT. It translates to CASSEAEDRADQPQHF. The V call is TRBV6-1, the J call TRBJ1-5, with 7 bases fitting TRBD1. Losses at the gene ends were 0 bases for V and 5 bases for J; bases not matched to a gene: 7. The CDR3 length is 16 residues. Germline lookup yields CDR1 MNHNS and CDR2 SASEGT.

Concerning this clone: At one boundary the junction diverges from the germline segment, which might be a read error. The chain is built from TRBV6-5 and TRBJ2-2; TRBD2 is a possible D gene (5 bases). This CDR3 is built from 14 residues. Germline loops: CDR1 MNHEY, CDR2 SVGAGI. The CDR3, as DNA: TGTGCCAGCAGCCCACTAGGCTACACCGGGGAGCTGTCTTTT. The encoded protein is CASSPLGYTGELSF.

Only a few counts were recorded for this clone. The rearrangement uses TRBV29-1 and TRBJ1-2; D is unclear. The CDR3 length is 13 residues. Deletions cut 4 bases from V and 3 bases from J, with 12 bases between. Germline V CDR1 and CDR2: SQVTM, ANQGSEA. CDR3 sequence reads: CSVVNQEHYGYTF. The CDR3 coding sequence is TGCAGCGTTGTAAATCAAGAGCACTATGGCTACACCTTC.

V gene TRBV10-3 combines with J gene TRBJ1-1, with D maybe TRBD1 (5 bases). Trimming shortened V by 6 bases and J by 3 bases, and 14 bases separated the two germline ends. The CDR3 has 14 residues. Germline-derived CDR1 and CDR2 are ENHRY and SYGVKD. Here the CDR3 DNA reads TGTGCCATCAGGGTCAGGGAGGGAGACACTGAAGCTTTCTTT. Residues: CAIRVREGDTEAFF.

This clone appeared a few times. The rearrangement joins TRBV2 to TRBJ1-3; D is ambiguous. Between the trimmed V and J ends, which lost 2 bases and 0 bases, there was a span of 11 bases. Germline V lookup: CDR1 SNHLY, CDR2 FYNNEI. The CDR3 is made up of 16 amino acids. CDR3 amino acids: CASSENHSNSGNTIYF. In DNA, the CDR3 is TGTGCCAGCAGTGAAAATCACAGTAACTCTGGAAACACCATATATTTT.

This clone was seen a few times. This chain connects TRBV30 to TRBJ1-1; tentatively, D is TRBD1 (6 bases). The V and J ends lost 7 bases and 3 bases respectively, with 15 bases between them. Germline V lookup: CDR1 GTSNPN, CDR2 SVGIG (reference sequence). There are 13 residues in the CDR3. CDR3 DNA: TGTGCCTCTTCAGGGGATAGGGACACTGAAGCTTTCTTT. Translation gives CASSGDRDTEAFF.

The chain employs TRBV13 and TRBJ2-1, with TRBD2 matching 8 bases. This CDR3 is 15 amino acids long. V was clipped by 5 bases and J by 6 bases; unmatched bases: 9. In germline, CDR1 is PRHDT, CDR2 FYEKMQ (reference sequence). The CDR3 spells CASSLGLVGGNEQFF. Written as DNA, the CDR3 is TGTGCCAGCAGCCTGGGACTAGTTGGGGGCAATGAGCAGTTCTTC.

The rearrangement uses TRBV19 and TRBJ2-7; 7 positions agree with TRBD1. The CDR3 length is 13 residues. In germline, CDR1 is LNHDA, CDR2 SQIVND (reference sequence). V lost 6 bases, J lost 1 base, and 3 bases stayed unmatched. CDR3 loop: CASRGTESYEQYF. Here the CDR3 DNA reads TGTGCCAGTAGGGGGACAGAGTCCTACGAGCAGTACTTC.

The gene calls are TRBV5-1 and TRBJ1-2, with 7 bases identical to TRBD1. J gave up 2 bases and V 4 bases, and 5 bases lay outside the gene matches. Germline V gene lookup returns CDR1 SGHRS and CDR2 YFSETQ. The CDR3 consists of 14 residues. CDR3 amino acids: CASSIRQGNYGYTF. The DNA of the CDR3 is TGCGCCAGCAGCATTCGACAGGGAAACTATGGCTACACCTTC. The complete variable domain, with remaining parts taken from reference TRBV5-1 and TRBJ1-2, reads KAGVTQTPRYLIKTRGQQVTLSCSPISGHRSVSWYQQTPGQGLQFLFEYFSETQRNKGNFPGRFSGRQFSNSRSEMNVSTLELGDSALYLCASSIRQGNYGYTFGSGTRLTVV.

The rearrangement uses TRBV5-5 and TRBJ2-3; the match to TRBD1 covers 9 bases. This CDR3 is built from 13 residues. The junction had 4 bases not matched to a gene; V was cut back by 5 bases and J by 6 bases. Germline CDR1 SGHKS, CDR2 YYEKEE (reference sequence). The chain's CDR3 is CASRQQGADTQYF. The CDR3 bases are TGTGCCAGCAGACAACAGGGGGCCGATACGCAGTATTTT.

This sequence joins TRBV13 and TRBJ2-6; D uncertain. The length of the CDR3 is 13 residues. Germline V gene lookup returns CDR1 PRHDT and CDR2 FYEKMQ (reference sequence). Trimming took 5 bases from V and 0 from J, leaving 2 bases between them. Written as DNA, the CDR3 is TGTGCCAGCAGCCTCTCTGGGGCCAACGTCCTGACTTTC. This sequence encodes CASSLSGANVLTF. Using reference TRBV13 and TRBJ2-6 for the parts outside the CDR3, the full variable domain is AAGVIQSPRHLIKEKRETATLKCYPIPRHDTVYWYQQGPGQDPQFLISFYEKMQSDKGSIPDRFSAQQFSDYHSELNMSSLELGDSALYFCASSLSGANVLTFGAGSRLTVL.

The rearrangement links TRBV10-3 to TRBJ2-7; 8 bases map to TRBD1. CDR1 and CDR2 (germline): ENHRY, SYGVKD. This CDR3 is built from 15 residues. V was clipped by 7 bases and J by 2 bases; unmatched bases: 10. CDR3 loop: CAINVADRVPYEQYF. CDR3 in DNA: TGTGCCATCAACGTCGCGGACAGGGTTCCCTACGAGCAGTACTTC.

This chain uses TRBV6-1 with TRBJ1-1; TRBD1 matches 7 bases. CDR3 length: 15 amino acids. The germline V gene encodes CDR1 MNHNS and CDR2 SASEGT. With 6 bases clipped from V and 3 bases from J, the junction kept 10 bases outside the gene matches. CDR3 sequence reads: CASSWRRGHDTEAFF. The CDR3 DNA reads TGTGCCAGCAGCTGGAGGAGGGGGCACGACACTGAAGCTTTCTTT.

This chain links TRBV28 with TRBJ2-3; D ambiguous. Germline loops: CDR1 MDHEN, CDR2 SYDVKM. The CDR3 totals 14 residues. Trimming removed 2 bases at V and 2 bases at J, with 8 bases between. The CDR3 spells CASSLGQNTDTQYF. The CDR3 DNA reads as TGTGCCAGCAGTTTAGGGCAGAACACAGATACGCAGTATTTT.

The rearrangement uses TRBV29-1 and TRBJ2-5, with TRBD2 as a possible D gene (6 bases). The J call may not be correct, given that the DNA end is closer to TRBJ2-7. Germline V CDR1 and CDR2: SQVTM, ANQGSEA. The CDR3 contains 15 residues. The CDR3 DNA reads TGCAGCGTCCACTCGGGGACGGGAGCCGGCTACGAGCAGTACTTC. Protein: CSVHSGTGAGYEQYF.

This clone was observed a few times. V gene TRBV6-1 combines with J gene TRBJ2-2; 9 bases fit TRBD1. V dropped 1 base and J dropped 6; count of bases not matched to a gene: 3. The CDR3 contains 15 residues. CDR1 and CDR2 from the germline V gene are MNHNS and SASEGT. In DNA, the CDR3 is TGTGCCAGCAGTGAAGGGACAGGGGACGCCGGGGAGCTGTTTTTT. This gives the protein CASSEGTGDAGELFF.

The genes are TRBV28 and TRBJ2-7; 7 bases match TRBD1. V lost 6 bases and J lost 7; bases outside the gene matches: 12. Per the germline V gene, CDR1 is MDHEN and CDR2 is SYDVKM. CDR3 size: 14 residues. CDR3 amino acids: CASRRTGGEREQYF. The DNA for the CDR3 is TGTGCCAGCAGACGGACAGGTGGGGAGCGGGAGCAGTACTTC.

This clone was detected a few times. V and J are TRBV30 and TRBJ1-5, with D uncertain. Trimming took 3 bases from V and 3 from J, leaving 15 bases between them. The germline gives CDR1 GTSNPN, CDR2 SVGIG (reference sequence). This CDR3 is built from 15 residues. The CDR3 protein is CAWRPFGGVNQPQHF. CDR3 nucleotide sequence: TGTGCCTGGAGGCCATTTGGCGGGGTCAATCAGCCCCAGCATTTT.

This clone was counted only a few times. Here the CDR3 DNA reads TGCGCCAGCAGCCGGACAGTCGAGACAGGAAAGCAGTACTTC. Translated: CASSRTVETGKQYF. The chain is built from TRBV4-1 and TRBJ2-7; TRBD1 is a possible D gene (6 bases). V gave up 4 bases and J gave up 8 bases, with 18 bases separating them. Looked up from germline, CDR1 is MGHRA and CDR2 is YSYEKL. The CDR3 has 14 residues.

This chain joins TRBV29-1 and TRBJ1-4; perhaps TRBD1 as D (5 bases). Germline V gene sequence: CDR1 SQVTM, CDR2 ANQGSEA. The CDR3 spans 15 residues. The ends were cut back, 0 bases at V and 2 bases at J, with 10 bases in the middle. The CDR3 DNA reads TGCAGCGTTGAAGAGGGGCAGAATACTAATGAAAAACTGTTTTTT. It translates to CSVEEGQNTNEKLFF.